Below, 20 T cell receptor beta chains from the same sample are listed, as sequenced in a study of cytomegalovirus exposure and HLA in healthy donors listed by TCRdb under 2017. Libraries were prepared through the immunoSEQ multiplex PCR assay. TCRdb's version of the immuneACCESS table is confined to in-frame rearrangements and falls short of the full clone set. An unresolved V gene accounts for under half of the shortfall where checked; the remainder is of unknown origin. The sample includes about 200,000 clones, with 81% observed a single time. The ten top clones hold 1% to 1.5% of the sample. Sequencing was performed on PBMCs. Source of these receptors: a woman between 25 and 40 years old in good health and CMV-seronegative.

The V gene is TRBV27, the J gene TRBJ2-6, with 9 bases fitting TRBD1. This CDR3 comprises 18 residues. The V segment lost 8 bases and the J segment 2 bases; nucleotides outside the gene matches: 13. Germline CDR1 and CDR2: MNHEY and SMNVEV (reference sequence). The CDR3 region is CASGTRDRASTGANVLTF. The CDR3 coding sequence is TGTGCCAGCGGAACGCGGGACAGGGCAAGCACTGGGGCCAACGTCCTGACTTTC. Complete variable domain (other parts from reference TRBV27 and TRBJ2-6): EAQVTQNPRYLITVTGKKLTVTCSQNMNHEYMSWYRQDPGLGLRQIYYSMNVEVTDKGDVPEGYKVSRKEKRNFPLILESPSPNQTSLYFCASGTRDRASTGANVLTFGAGSRLTVL.

This chain joins TRBV6-5 and TRBJ2-7, with 8 nucleotides matching TRBD1. J lost 3 bases, V lost 2 bases, and 9 bases had no gene match. Per the germline V gene, CDR1 is MNHEY and CDR2 is SVGAGI. The CDR3 contains 16 residues. The CDR3 loop reads CASSYPRGTGGYEQYF. DNA of the CDR3: TGTGCCAGCAGTTACCCGAGGGGGACAGGAGGCTACGAGCAGTACTTC.

This clone occurred once. The rearrangement joins TRBV28 to TRBJ2-7, with 8 bases lining up with TRBD1. Trimming at V came to 6 bases and at J to 9 bases, leaving 4 bases not matched to a gene. There are 11 residues in the CDR3. Germline V gene sequence: CDR1 MDHEN, CDR2 SYDVKM. The CDR3 sequence: CASRDRVRQYF. CDR3 nucleotide sequence: TGTGCCAGCAGGGACAGGGTGCGGCAGTACTTC.

The V call is TRBV14, the J call TRBJ1-1; D not certain. CDR1 SGHDN and CDR2 FVKESK come from the germline V gene. CDR3 length equals 14 residues. V was pared by 4 bases and J by 1 base, with 10 bases between. CDR3 loop: CASSRVQQNTEAFF. In nucleotides, the CDR3 is TGTGCCAGCAGCCGGGTACAGCAGAACACTGAAGCTTTCTTT. The full variable domain, with the rest looked up from reference TRBV14 and TRBJ1-1, is EAGVTQFPSHSVIEKGQTVTLRCDPISGHDNLYWYRRVMGKEIKFLLHFVKESKQDESGMPNNRFLAERTGGTYSTLKVQPAELEDSGVYFCASSRVQQNTEAFFGQGTRLTVV.

V gene TRBV18 combines with J gene TRBJ1-3, with 8 bases aligning to TRBD1. Trimming at V came to 5 bases and at J to 2 bases, leaving 5 bases not matched to a gene. This CDR3 contains 15 residues. CDR1 is KGHSH, CDR2 LQKENI, per germline. The DNA of the CDR3 is TGTGCCAGCTCATCGGACAGGGTTCCTGGAAACACCATATATTTT. Protein: CASSSDRVPGNTIYF.

This clone was seen only a few times. This sequence joins TRBV9 and TRBJ2-7; TRBD2 matches at 7 bases. There are 15 residues in the CDR3. V lost 0 bases and J lost 3; bases outside the gene matches: 6. Germline V gene sequence: CDR1 SGDLS, CDR2 YYNGEE. CDR3 coding DNA: TGTGCCAGCAGCGTAGGGCTAGCGGACCTCTACGAGCAGTACTTC. Translation gives CASSVGLADLYEQYF.

The chain couples TRBV11-3 to TRBJ2-3; D perhaps matches TRBD2 (5 bases). V lost 1 base to trimming and J lost 6 bases, with 14 bases between them. The CDR3 runs to 15 residues. Germline V CDR1 and CDR2: SGHNT, YENEEA. CDR3 in DNA: TGTGCCAGCAGCTTAGGACGGACGCCGGGGGATACGCAGTATTTT. Translated, it gives CASSLGRTPGDTQYF.

This chain links TRBV18 with TRBJ2-2; TRBD2 matches 7 bases. The CDR3 runs to 14 residues. Per the germline V gene, CDR1 is KGHSH and CDR2 is LQKENI. V trimming: 0 bases; J trimming: 6 bases; junction bases outside the gene matches: 1. Here the CDR3 reads CASSPPAGAGELFF. CDR3 DNA sequence: TGTGCCAGCTCACCACCGGCGGGGGCCGGGGAGCTGTTTTTT.

J is TRBJ1-2 and V is TRBV5-4; 9 bases agree with TRBD1. CDR1 SGHNT and CDR2 YYREEE come from the germline V gene (reference sequence). Trimming removed 0 bases from V and 7 bases from J; junction bases left unmatched: 10. The CDR3 is 16 amino acids. CDR3 in amino acids: CASSLAGTGMRGGYTF. As DNA, the CDR3 is TGTGCCAGCAGCTTGGCCGGGACAGGGATGAGAGGTGGCTACACCTTC. Together with reference TRBV5-4 and TRBJ1-2, the CDR3 gives the full variable domain: ETGVTQSPTHLIKTRGQQVTLRCSSQSGHNTVSWYQQALGQGPQFIFQYYREEENGRGNFPPRFSGLQFPNYSSELNVNALELDDSALYLCASSLAGTGMRGGYTFGSGTRLTVV.

This clone was observed a handful of times. V gene TRBV2 combines with J gene TRBJ2-7; a weak D match, TRBD1 (7 bases). The CDR3 length is 12 residues. CDR1 is SNHLY, CDR2 FYNNEI, per germline. The V end was cut by 5 bases, the J end by 6 bases, with 11 bases between. Here the CDR3 reads CASSHQGGEQYF. CDR3 DNA sequence: TGTGCCAGCAGTCATCAGGGGGGCGAGCAGTACTTC. The complete variable domain, with remaining parts taken from reference TRBV2 and TRBJ2-7, reads EPEVTQTPSHQVTQMGQEVILRCVPISNHLYFYWYRQILGQKVEFLVSFYNNEISEKSEIFDDQFSVERPDGSNFTLKIRSTKLEDSAMYFCASSHQGGEQYFGPGTRLTVT.

This rearrangement joins TRBV4-2 to TRBJ2-7; TRBD2 matches at 14 bases. Germline V gives CDR1 LGHNA, CDR2 YNFKEQ. The CDR3 contains 18 residues. V was clipped by 1 base and J by 1 base; unmatched bases: 6. CDR3 loop: CASSQGGGLAGESYEQYF. CDR3 sequence (DNA): TGTGCCAGCAGCCAAGGGGGGGGACTAGCGGGAGAATCCTACGAGCAGTACTTC.

The chain recombines TRBV15 with TRBJ2-1; 7 bases fit TRBD2. Trimming at V came to 3 bases and at J to 7 bases, leaving 15 bases not matched to a gene. CDR1 LNHNV and CDR2 YYDKDF come from the germline V gene (reference sequence). The CDR3 runs 17 residues. CDR3 DNA: TGTGCCACCAGCAGCGGCCCGATAGCGGGTATGGGTAATGAGCAGTTCTTC. Protein: CATSSGPIAGMGNEQFF.

This clone appeared a few times. The CDR3 is CASRWDSMGETQYF. Written as DNA, the CDR3 is TGTGCCAGCAGGTGGGACTCCATGGGGGAGACCCAGTACTTC. The chain couples TRBV7-9 to TRBJ2-5; a weak D match, TRBD2 (6 bases). Germline V gives CDR1 SEHNR, CDR2 FQNEAQ (reference sequence). Between the trimmed V and J ends, which lost 6 bases and 5 bases, there was a span of 16 bases. The CDR3 length is 14 residues.

Worth noting for this clone: A junction end diverges from the germline sequence, so it may reflect a read error. This chain uses TRBV28 with TRBJ2-7; 8 positions agree with TRBD2. The CDR3 consists of 13 residues. Per the germline V gene, CDR1 is MDHEN and CDR2 is SYDVKM. This CDR3 is CASRTGTSRRSSF. The CDR3 nucleotides are TGTGCCAGCAGGACTGGGACTAGTCGGCGGTCCTCCTTC. Based on the CDR3 plus reference TRBV28 and TRBJ2-7, the full variable domain is DVKVTQSSRYLVKRTGEKVFLECVQDMDHENMFWYRQDPGLGLRLIYFSYDVKMKEKGDIPEGYSVSREKKERFSLILESASTNQTSMYLCASRTGTSRRSSFGPGTRLTVT.

This chain joins TRBV2 and TRBJ1-5, with a possible D match to TRBD1 (5 bases). V gave up 5 bases and J gave up 4 bases, with 15 bases separating them. The CDR3 is 15 amino acids. Looked up from germline, CDR1 is SNHLY and CDR2 is FYNNEI. In DNA form, the CDR3 reads TGTGCCAGCAGTCCACCCCCAGACAGAAATCAGCCCCAGCATTTT. This sequence encodes CASSPPPDRNQPQHF.

The rearrangement links TRBV29-1 to TRBJ1-2; D gene uncertain. CDR3 length: 14 residues. V lost 5 bases and J lost 0, with 13 bases in between. The germline gives CDR1 SQVTM, CDR2 ANQGSEA. CDR3 coding DNA: TGCAGCGTTAACTCCTTTGAGACTAACTATGGCTACACCTTC. Its translation is CSVNSFETNYGYTF.

V is TRBV6-1 and J is TRBJ2-7, with 8 positions matching TRBD2. V lost 11 bases to trimming and J lost 1 base; unmatched junction nucleotides: 10. Germline V CDR1 and CDR2: MNHNS, SASEGT. The CDR3 has 14 residues. The CDR3 nucleotides are TGTGCCCGCGGAGGGCGGGAGGTTTCCTACGAGCAGTACTTC. Its protein product is CARGGREVSYEQYF.

The chain links TRBV29-1 to TRBJ1-1; perhaps TRBD1 as D (5 bases). The CDR3 extends over 14 amino acids. Trimming shortened V by 7 bases and J by 1 base, and 16 bases separated the two germline ends. Germline CDR1 reads SQVTM; CDR2 reads ANQGSEA. The CDR3 coding sequence is TGCAGCGCCGTGGCCGGACAAGCGAACACTGAAGCTTTCTTT. It translates to CSAVAGQANTEAFF.

The chain uses TRBV10-1 and TRBJ2-3; TRBD1 is a possible D gene (7 bases). V lost 5 bases and J 4 bases, leaving 16 bases between the germline ends. CDR1 is WNHNN, CDR2 SYGVQD, per germline (reference sequence). The CDR3 consists of 15 residues. The CDR3 loop is CASSLKEGAADTQYF. Here the CDR3 DNA reads TGCGCCAGCAGTCTGAAGGAGGGGGCGGCAGATACGCAGTATTTT.

V usage is TRBV6-1 and J usage is TRBJ1-2; 9 positions agree with TRBD1. V lost 6 bases and J lost 7; bases outside the gene matches: 6. The V gene's germline CDR1 is MNHNS and CDR2 SASEGT. The CDR3 sequence is 13 residues long. The CDR3 spells CASSLQGAGGYTF. The CDR3 DNA sequence: TGTGCCAGCAGCCTACAGGGGGCGGGTGGCTACACCTTC.